This T cell receptor beta chain stems from a study of neurological immune-mediated disorders. In this sample, this clonotype turned up many times. Its antigen is not known. Study results and caveats: The repertoires of 18 of 34 multiple sclerosis patients were placed by phylogenetic grouping in a single related-CDR3 cluster, which may be a signature. The absence of shared CDR3 amino acid sequences among expanded clones across subjects suggests private repertoires in all groups.

CDR3 length equals 14 residues. The V end was cut by 4 bases, the J end by 1 base, with 7 bases between. The cDNA was produced through 5'RACE with 10-nucleotide random UMIs. MiXCR, applied by TCRdb to the 5' RACE reads, yields one record per CDR3 protein. Counted here are approximately 48,000 distinct CDR3 sequences, approximately 3% occurring once; the ten biggest clones make up less than 15%. This TCR was sampled from a woman in her forties or fifties with multiple sclerosis. Sequenced sample: PBMCs. V usage is TRBV12-3 or TRBV12-4 and J usage is TRBJ2-2, with D unresolved. CDR3: CASSWVGNTGELFF. The DNA for the CDR3 is TGTGCCAGCAGTTGGGTGGGGAACACCGGGGAGCTGTTTTTT.